The 13 T cell receptor beta chains below all came from one sample that was sequenced in a study of lymphopenia after photon versus proton radiotherapy. TCRdb keeps only in-frame clones here, not all; method: immunoSEQ multiplex PCR. Counted here are roughly 25,000 clones, under 95% occurring once; the ten biggest clones make up less than 0.9%. The starting material was peripheral blood, obtained from a patient treated with photon-based radiotherapy. All receptors derive from a woman aged 45-65 years with cholangiocarcinoma.

This clone occurred once. V and J are TRBV6-5 and TRBJ2-2; TRBD1 matches 8 bases. This CDR3 region has 14 residues. Trimming at V came to 5 bases and at J to 4 bases, leaving 3 bases not matched to a gene. CDR1 and CDR2 (germline): MNHEY, SVGAGI. The CDR3 loop reads CASSQGAATGELFF. The CDR3 nucleotides read TGTGCCAGCAGTCAGGGGGCAGCCACCGGGGAGCTGTTTTTT.

The chain links TRBV6-5 to TRBJ2-2; D is unclear. Germline V gives CDR1 MNHEY, CDR2 SVGAGI. CDR3 length: 14 amino acids. With 4 bases removed from V and 2 bases from J, the gap between germline ends came to 8 bases. Here the CDR3 DNA reads TGTGCCAGCAGTTCTGGCACTAACACCGGGGAGCTGTTTTTT. Protein: CASSSGTNTGELFF.

V and J are TRBV7-8 and TRBJ2-7, with a possible D match to TRBD2 (5 bases). This CDR3 spans 13 amino acids. Germline assignment: CDR1 SGHVS and CDR2 FQNEAQ. Trimming left V 1 base short and J 6 bases short, with 10 bases between. CDR3 in DNA: TGTGCCAGCAGCTTAGACCGGGGTCTCGAGCAGTACTTC. This codes for CASSLDRGLEQYF.

This chain links TRBV15 with TRBJ1-1; unclear D gene. V lost 3 bases, J lost 1 base, and 0 bases lay in between. The CDR3 spans 11 residues. CDR1 and CDR2 from the germline V gene are LNHNV and YYDKDF (reference sequence). The CDR3 nucleotides read TGTGCCACCAGCAGGAACACTGAAGCTTTCTTT. Protein: CATSRNTEAFF.

In DNA form, the CDR3 reads TGTGCCATCAGTGAAAAGGAGACCCAGTACTTC. Its translation: CAISEKETQYF. This sequence joins TRBV10-3 and TRBJ2-5; D is unclear. V shed 3 bases and J shed 5 bases, with 4 bases lying between them. The V gene's germline CDR1 is ENHRY and CDR2 SYGVKD. This CDR3 contains 11 residues.

The chain couples TRBV7-9 to TRBJ1-5; D perhaps matches TRBD1 (5 bases). Between the trimmed V and J ends, which lost 5 bases and 4 bases, there was a span of 15 bases. Germline V lookup: CDR1 SEHNR, CDR2 FQNEAQ (reference sequence). The CDR3 is 15 residues long. CDR3: CASSTAGWENQPQHF. As DNA, the CDR3 is TGTGCCAGCAGCACAGCAGGGTGGGAGAATCAGCCCCAGCATTTT.

This chain links TRBV5-8 with TRBJ2-7, with TRBD2 identical over 10 bases. J lost 6 bases, V lost 4 bases, and 7 bases had no gene match. Germline V gene lookup returns CDR1 SGHTS and CDR2 YDEGEE. The CDR3 spans 14 residues. For the CDR3, the DNA is TGTGCCAGCAGCCTGGAGCGGGGGGGCCGCGAGCAGTACTTC. Its translation is CASSLERGGREQYF. Full variable domain (missing parts from reference TRBV5-8 and TRBJ2-7): EAGVTQSPTHLIKTRGQQATLRCSPISGHTSVYWYQQALGLGLQFLLWYDEGEERNRGNFPPRFSGRQFPNYSSELNVNALELEDSALYLCASSLERGGREQYFGPGTRLTVT.

The chain couples TRBV18 to TRBJ2-7, with TRBD1 identical over 9 bases. The V gene's germline CDR1 is KGHSH and CDR2 LQKENI. The CDR3 has 15 residues. V lost 2 bases, J lost 1 base, and 3 bases stayed unmatched. CDR3 in DNA: TGTGCCAGCTCACCAGGGACAGGGCTTTCCTACGAGCAGTACTTC. It translates to CASSPGTGLSYEQYF.

V and J are TRBV18 and TRBJ1-1, with D perhaps TRBD1 (6 bases). Germline CDR1 KGHSH, CDR2 LQKENI. This CDR3 region has 14 residues. V was shortened by 5 bases and J by 5 bases, with 15 bases between the two germline ends. CDR3 sequence: CASSSGAQGTEAFF. CDR3 sequence (DNA): TGTGCCAGCTCATCGGGGGCCCAAGGGACTGAAGCTTTCTTT.

The V call is TRBV4-3, the J call TRBJ2-6; D is possibly TRBD1 (5 bases). The germline gives CDR1 LGHNA, CDR2 YSLEER. The CDR3 consists of 16 residues. V was pared by 1 base and J by 2 bases, with 9 bases between. Here the CDR3 reads CASSQAGNAGANVLTF. The CDR3, as DNA: TGCGCCAGCAGCCAAGCAGGGAATGCTGGGGCCAACGTCCTGACTTTC.

In its sample, this clone was seen once. The CDR3 DNA follows: TGTGCCAGCAGCTCTAAAAACTATGGCTACACCTTC. This codes for CASSSKNYGYTF. V is TRBV7-9 and J is TRBJ1-2; no firm D call. Looked up from germline, CDR1 is SEHNR and CDR2 is FQNEAQ (reference sequence). Trimming took 4 bases from V and 2 from J, leaving 5 bases between them. CDR3 size: 12 residues. Together with reference TRBV7-9 and TRBJ1-2, the CDR3 gives the full variable domain: DTGVSQNPRHKITKRGQNVTFRCDPISEHNRLYWYRQTLGQGPEFLTYFQNEAQLEKSRLLSDRFSAERPKGSFSTLEIQRTEQGDSAMYLCASSSKNYGYTFGSGTRLTVV.

This chain joins TRBV7-2 and TRBJ2-5; TRBD1 matches 7 bases. The germline CDR1 and CDR2 sequences are SGHTA and FQGNSA. The V and J ends lost 5 bases and 5 bases, in that order; junction bases with no gene match: 8. The CDR3 totals 14 residues. The CDR3 spells CASSPGQARETQYF. The CDR3 DNA reads TGTGCCAGCAGCCCAGGACAGGCCCGGGAGACCCAGTACTTC.

The chain combines TRBV18 with TRBJ1-5; possible D gene TRBD1, 6 bases. Between the trimmed V and J ends, which lost 3 bases and 5 bases, there was a span of 17 bases. Germline assignment: CDR1 KGHSH and CDR2 LQKENI. The CDR3 contains 16 residues. DNA for the CDR3: TGTGCCAGCTCACCTCCGGGCGGGGGCAGAGATCAGCCCCAGCATTTT. Translation gives CASSPPGGGRDQPQHF.